The present T cell receptor beta chain was sequenced within a study of memory CD4+ T cells and cytomegalovirus serostatus. Study at large: Of the healthy Belgian adults, 9 were CMV seropositive and 20 to 25 seronegative. Study-level findings and limits: Median bootstrapped AUC for CMV status was about 0.94 originally, about 0.9 US-trained. Suggested: most of the CMV-linked TCR signature lies in CD4+ memory cells.

Single viable CD3+CD4+CD8-CD45RO+ cells were sorted as the memory CD4+ T cells. As concerns this clone: Its antigen is undetermined.

V lost 0 bases and J 0 bases, leaving 6 bases between the germline ends. CDR1 is SGHTA and CDR2 is FQGTGA in the germline V gene. This CDR3 is built from 14 residues. The repertoire was sequenced with immunoSEQ multiplex PCR; TCRdb's copy has only in-frame clones and lacks some. This sample has tens of thousands of clones, with roughly three quarters found just once. The chain uses TRBV7-3 and TRBJ2-7, with D uncertain. The clonotype originates from an adult in good health and CMV-seronegative. Sequencing was done on a sample of memory CD4+ T cells from blood. CDR3 DNA sequence: TGTGCCAGCAGCTTAACCTATAGCTCCTACGAGCAGTACTTC. Translating gives CASSLTYSSYEQYF.